The 7 T cell receptor beta chains below all came from one sample that was sequenced in a study of blood T cell repertoires in COVID-19. Method: immunoSEQ multiplex PCR; TCRdb's copy keeps in-frame clones and lacks some. The profile shows some 220,000 clones, less than 90% of them singletons. Sequenced input: peripheral blood. These receptors were obtained from a woman of 80 years or more with active or convalescent COVID-19.

The V gene is TRBV5-1, the J gene TRBJ1-1, with TRBD1 matching 7 bases. Germline V gene sequence: CDR1 SGHRS, CDR2 YFSETQ. V lost 7 bases to trimming and J lost 0 bases; unmatched junction nucleotides: 9. The CDR3 length is 15 residues. This CDR3 reads CASVRDRDMNTEAFF. The CDR3 DNA sequence: TGCGCCAGCGTCCGGGACAGAGACATGAACACTGAAGCTTTCTTT.

The rearrangement links TRBV27 to TRBJ1-1; the D is unclear. CDR3 length equals 13 residues. The ends were cut back, 8 bases at V and 1 base at J, with 11 bases in the middle. The germline V gene has CDR1 MNHEY and CDR2 SMNVEV (reference sequence). As DNA, the CDR3 is TGTGCCAGCCGGCCGAGCGCGAACACTGAAGCTTTCTTT. Its translation is CASRPSANTEAFF.

The J gene is TRBJ2-1, the V gene TRBV5-4; 10 bases line up with TRBD2. The V gene end was trimmed by 4 bases and the J gene end by 6 bases; junction bases not matched to a gene: 10. CDR3 length: 16 residues. Germline V lookup: CDR1 SGHNT, CDR2 YYREEE (reference sequence). The CDR3, as DNA: TGTGCCAGCAGCGGAACCTGGACTAGCGGACTCAATGAGCAGTTCTTC. Its protein product is CASSGTWTSGLNEQFF.

The chain has TRBV6-6 and TRBJ1-5; D remains ambiguous. The germline CDR1 and CDR2 sequences are MNHNY and SVGAGI (reference sequence). Trimming stripped 4 bases from V and 4 bases from J, with 5 bases between. This CDR3 contains 12 residues. The CDR3 region has the DNA TGTGCCAGCAGTTGGGAGAATCAGCCCCAGCATTTT. Amino acid sequence: CASSWENQPQHF.

The genes are TRBV5-8 and TRBJ1-1; unclear D gene. Germline CDR1 SGHTS, CDR2 YDEGEE. The CDR3 length is 14 residues. Trimming removed 6 bases from V and 1 base from J, with 13 bases in between. CDR3 nucleotides: TGTGCCAGCACCAACCGGGTCCGGAACACTGAAGCTTTCTTT. Protein: CASTNRVRNTEAFF. Using reference TRBV5-8 and TRBJ1-1 for the parts outside the CDR3, the full variable domain is EAGVTQSPTHLIKTRGQQATLRCSPISGHTSVYWYQQALGLGLQFLLWYDEGEERNRGNFPPRFSGRQFPNYSSELNVNALELEDSALYLCASTNRVRNTEAFFGQGTRLTVV.

V is TRBV29-1 and J is TRBJ2-7, with D maybe TRBD2 (5 bases). The germline V gene encodes CDR1 SQVTM and CDR2 ANQGSEA. The CDR3 runs to 12 residues. Trimming shortened V by 6 bases and J by 2 bases, and 11 bases separated the two germline ends. The CDR3 here is CSVRAGAYEQYF. The CDR3 bases are TGCAGCGTCCGGGCCGGGGCCTACGAGCAGTACTTC.

As to this clone: At the DNA level, this CDR3 is encoded by other sequences in the same sample as well. The V gene is TRBV12-3 or TRBV12-4, the J gene TRBJ1-2; 7 bases match TRBD1. The CDR3 contains 13 residues. V lost 1 base and J lost 4; bases outside the gene matches: 0. The CDR3 coding sequence is TGTGCCAGCAGTTTAGGACAGGGCTATGGCTACACCTTC. Amino acids: CASSLGQGYGYTF.